This T cell receptor (beta chain) was sequenced during a study of T cells after yellow fever vaccination. Looking at the study overall: For low cell numbers, libraries were made with SMART-Seq v4 Ultra Low Input.

Researchers made TCR cDNA using 5'RACE template switching, and this step added a universal primer site and UMIs. Each CDR3 protein is one row after TCRdb ran MiXCR on the 5' RACE reads. The table has approximately 180,000 distinct CDR3 sequences, 5.5% to 8% seen once. Findings and caveats of the study: On re-exposure, the response was weaker but peaked faster, at day 5 versus 15. Among primary-vaccination clones, most reappeared after the booster, at 96% for CD4 and more than 85% for CD8.

Germline CDR1 reads SGDLS; CDR2 reads YYNGEE. CDR3 length: 15 residues. V dropped 0 bases and J dropped 3 bases, with 10 bases sitting between them. This clonotype was counted only a few times. The antigen is not known. Source: CD4+ T cells sorted from PBMCs, taken on the day of the first yellow fever vaccination. This chain links TRBV9 with TRBJ2-1; the D call may be TRBD1 or TRBD2 (5 bases each). The TCR sequence derives from a man between 18 and 35 years old who received the YFV17D yellow fever vaccine. CDR3 coding DNA: TGTGCCAGCAGCGTAGCTGGGGACGTCTACAATGAGCAGTTCTTC. Its translation: CASSVAGDVYNEQFF.